This T cell receptor beta chain came from a study of T cell responses to AZD1222 COVID-19 vaccine. Comment on this clone: Antigen unknown.

Only in-frame clones appear in the TCRdb table, and some are missing; sequencing was by immunoSEQ multiplex PCR. The sample carries some 120,000 clones, roughly 91% recorded once. The study, taken as a whole, reports: Reportedly, nearly half the spike-specific TCRs target unmutated variant regions. Two doses of AZD1222 preceded a rise in Spike-specific TCR breadth and depth. Repertoires were obtained solely post-peak T cell response. Clonal diversity was possibly underestimated, and the donors were mostly white British, with more females.

With 4 bases clipped from V and 8 bases from J, the junction kept 6 bases outside the gene matches. The CDR3 extends over 12 amino acids. Germline V gene lookup returns CDR1 SQVTM and CDR2 ANQGSEA. The rearrangement joins TRBV29-1 to TRBJ2-5; 8 positions match TRBD1. Sequenced material: peripheral blood, taken on day 0 of MenACWY control vaccination. The source is an adult in good health. The CDR3 loop is CSVGFQGATQYF. The CDR3 coding sequence is TGCAGCGTTGGTTTTCAGGGGGCCACCCAGTACTTC. Together with reference TRBV29-1 and TRBJ2-5, the CDR3 gives the full variable domain: SAVISQKPSRDICQRGTSLTIQCQVDSQVTMMFWYRQQPGQSLTLIATANQGSEATYESGFVIDKFPISRPNLTFSTLTVSNMSPEDSSIYLCSVGFQGATQYFGPGTRLLVL.